These 17 T cell receptor beta chains came from one sample sequenced in a study of blood T cell repertoires in COVID-19. Method: immunoSEQ multiplex PCR; TCRdb's copy keeps in-frame clones and lacks some. The sample shows 80,000 or so clones, approximately 78% of them seen only once. Source material: peripheral blood. The receptors originated from a woman aged 80 or older with acute or convalescent COVID-19.

The chain recombines TRBV15 with TRBJ2-5; 9 nucleotides line up with TRBD2. The germline gives CDR1 LNHNV, CDR2 YYDKDF (reference sequence). J was trimmed by 4 bases and V by 6 bases; bases with no gene match: 3. The CDR3 has 13 amino acids. CDR3 amino acids: CATRAGGLETQYF. CDR3 nucleotide sequence: TGTGCCACCAGGGCGGGGGGGCTAGAGACCCAGTACTTC.

The chain combines TRBV2 with TRBJ2-7; 7 bases agree with TRBD2. Germline lookup yields CDR1 SNHLY and CDR2 FYNNEI. The CDR3 loop spans 13 amino acids. V trimming: 9 bases; J trimming: 1 base; junction bases outside the gene matches: 6. CDR3 amino acids: CARGGRGSYEQYF. The CDR3 DNA follows: TGTGCCAGGGGAGGGAGGGGATCCTACGAGCAGTACTTC.

The chain uses TRBV5-8 and TRBJ1-1; D gene uncertain. The CDR3 has 17 amino acids. CDR1 and CDR2 from the germline V gene are SGHTS and YDEGEE. Trimming took 1 base from V and 0 from J, leaving 16 bases between them. Written as DNA, the CDR3 is TGTGCCAGCAGCTTGATGGGGAGGGCCTTCATGAACACTGAAGCTTTCTTT. This translates into CASSLMGRAFMNTEAFF.

The chain uses TRBV5-1 and TRBJ2-3; 8 nucleotides align to TRBD2. CDR1 and CDR2 from the germline V gene are SGHRS and YFSETQ. CDR3 length: 15 amino acids. The trim removed 7 bases at V and 0 bases at J, leaving 7 bases unmatched. CDR3 sequence reads: CASRQSGGSTDTQYF. For the CDR3, the DNA is TGCGCCAGCCGTCAGAGCGGGGGCAGCACAGATACGCAGTATTTT.

The chain couples TRBV30 to TRBJ1-5; tentative D call: TRBD1 (5 bases). The CDR3 is 14 residues long. Germline CDR1 is GTSNPN and CDR2 is SVGIG (reference sequence). The ends were cut back, 3 bases at V and 5 bases at J, with 14 bases in the middle. The CDR3 protein is CAWRGGGLDQPQHF. CDR3 DNA: TGTGCCTGGAGGGGGGGAGGTTTGGATCAGCCCCAGCATTTT.

The rearrangement joins TRBV28 to TRBJ1-5; D may be TRBD1 (5 bases). Trimming took off 4 bases at V and 0 bases at J, with 10 bases between the two ends. The CDR3 length is 15 residues. The germline V gene encodes CDR1 MDHEN and CDR2 SYDVKM. This CDR3 reads CASSYPRDSNQPQHF. CDR3 DNA: TGTGCCAGCAGTTACCCCAGGGATAGCAATCAGCCCCAGCATTTT.

V is TRBV18 and J is TRBJ1-6, with D possibly TRBD1 on 6 matching bases. Trimming stripped 3 bases from V and 5 bases from J, with 11 bases between. Looked up from germline, CDR1 is KGHSH and CDR2 is LQKENI. The CDR3 sequence is 15 residues long. The CDR3 DNA is TGTGCCAGCTCACCCCCGGACAGAGATAATTCACCCCTCCACTTT. Protein sequence: CASSPPDRDNSPLHF. The full variable domain, its missing parts supplied by reference TRBV18 and TRBJ1-6, is NAGVMQNPRHLVRRRGQEARLRCSPMKGHSHVYWYRQLPEEGLKFMVYLQKENIIDESGMPKERFSAEFPKEGPSILRIQQVVRGDSAAYFCASSPPDRDNSPLHFGNGTRLTVT.

This chain joins TRBV28 and TRBJ1-5, with D maybe TRBD1 (5 bases). V was cut by 8 bases and J by 4 bases, with 15 bases left in between. This CDR3 has 14 residues. From germline, CDR1 is MDHEN and CDR2 SYDVKM. CDR3 sequence: CASSSGGANQPQHF. CDR3 in DNA: TGTGCCAGCTCCTCAGGAGGGGCTAATCAGCCCCAGCATTTT. The whole variable domain, filled in from reference TRBV28 and TRBJ1-5, reads DVKVTQSSRYLVKRTGEKVFLECVQDMDHENMFWYRQDPGLGLRLIYFSYDVKMKEKGDIPEGYSVSREKKERFSLILESASTNQTSMYLCASSSGGANQPQHFGDGTRLSIL.

This chain uses TRBV6-5 with TRBJ1-2; D is possibly TRBD1 (5 bases). Trimming left V 7 bases short and J 4 bases short, with 19 bases between. In germline, CDR1 is MNHEY, CDR2 SVGAGI. This CDR3 is built from 15 residues. The CDR3 sequence is CASTLLIGDSYGYTF. The CDR3 bases are TGTGCCAGCACCCTTCTTATAGGGGACTCCTATGGCTACACCTTC.

The V gene is TRBV5-6, the J gene TRBJ2-7; the match to TRBD1 covers 9 bases. Germline CDR1 is SGHDT and CDR2 is YYEEEE. Unmatched junction bases numbered 13, after V lost 4 bases and J lost 5 bases. The CDR3 consists of 16 residues. This CDR3 is CASSGGGDRDRHEQYF. The DNA of the CDR3 is TGTGCCAGCAGCGGGGGAGGGGACAGGGACCGCCACGAGCAGTACTTC.

This chain uses TRBV2 with TRBJ2-7, with 8 bases matching TRBD2. The CDR3 sequence is 14 residues long. With V trimmed by 5 bases and J by 2 bases, 5 bases remained unmatched. Germline-derived CDR1 and CDR2 are SNHLY and FYNNEI. The CDR3 nucleotides are TGTGCCAGCAGTCCGAGCGGGGGAGCCTACGAGCAGTACTTC. It encodes CASSPSGGAYEQYF.

The chain is built from TRBV28 and TRBJ2-1; 8 bases are a match to TRBD2. The CDR3 spans 18 residues. V lost 5 bases and J lost 6; bases outside the gene matches: 18. Germline V gene sequence: CDR1 MDHEN, CDR2 SYDVKM. Here the CDR3 reads CASSPSPGLGSLGNEQFF. The CDR3 DNA is TGTGCCAGCAGTCCCTCACCGGGACTAGGGAGTCTTGGCAATGAGCAGTTCTTC.

This sequence joins TRBV10-1 and TRBJ2-7, with 8 positions matching TRBD2. Germline CDR1 is WNHNN and CDR2 is SYGVQD (reference sequence). The CDR3 is 15 amino acids. The J segment lost 7 bases and the V segment lost 8 bases, leaving 16 bases of the junction unmatched. For the CDR3, the DNA is TGCGCCAGCTCAAGCGGGAGCGGGCCATTAGGGGAGCAGTACTTC. Translating gives CASSSGSGPLGEQYF.

The chain has TRBV28 and TRBJ2-2; TRBD1 agrees at 7 bases. With 1 base clipped from V and 3 bases from J, the junction kept 2 bases outside the gene matches. The CDR3 is 15 amino acids. The germline CDR1 and CDR2 sequences are MDHEN and SYDVKM. For the CDR3, the DNA is TGTGCCAGCAGTTTATCGGACAGGTACACCGGGGAGCTGTTTTTT. This sequence encodes CASSLSDRYTGELFF. Full variable domain (outside the CDR3, taken from reference TRBV28 and TRBJ2-2): DVKVTQSSRYLVKRTGEKVFLECVQDMDHENMFWYRQDPGLGLRLIYFSYDVKMKEKGDIPEGYSVSREKKERFSLILESASTNQTSMYLCASSLSDRYTGELFFGEGSRLTVL.

A word on this clone: The sample carries other DNA sequences with the same CDR3. The rearrangement uses TRBV12-3 or TRBV12-4 and TRBJ1-2; 10 positions agree with TRBD1. V was pared by 5 bases and J by 8 bases, with 5 bases of the junction left unmatched. CDR3 length equals 13 residues. The DNA of the CDR3 is TGTGCCAGCAGTACAGACAGGGGGCAAGGCTACACCTTC. This translates into CASSTDRGQGYTF.

This chain joins TRBV19 and TRBJ2-4, with D possibly being TRBD1 (6 bases). V shed 6 bases and J shed 5 bases, with 14 bases lying between them. Germline V gene lookup returns CDR1 LNHDA and CDR2 SQIVND (reference sequence). This CDR3 spans 14 amino acids. The CDR3 nucleotides are TGTGCCAGTAGGGGGGCAGGGCGGGAAAACATTCAGTACTTC. Its translation is CASRGAGRENIQYF.

The chain carries TRBV9 and TRBJ1-1, with D hard to call. This CDR3 has 14 residues. Germline V gene data show CDR1 as SGDLS and CDR2 as YYNGEE. Trimming removed 3 bases at V and 1 base at J, with 10 bases between. As DNA, the CDR3 is TGTGCCAGCAGCGGCTACAGAACGAACACTGAAGCTTTCTTT. Its protein product is CASSGYRTNTEAFF. The variable domain in full, with the rest retrieved from reference TRBV9 and TRBJ1-1, is DSGVTQTPKHLITATGQRVTLRCSPRSGDLSVYWYQQSLDQGLQFLIQYYNGEERAKGNILERFSAQQFPDLHSELNLSSLELGDSALYFCASSGYRTNTEAFFGQGTRLTVV.